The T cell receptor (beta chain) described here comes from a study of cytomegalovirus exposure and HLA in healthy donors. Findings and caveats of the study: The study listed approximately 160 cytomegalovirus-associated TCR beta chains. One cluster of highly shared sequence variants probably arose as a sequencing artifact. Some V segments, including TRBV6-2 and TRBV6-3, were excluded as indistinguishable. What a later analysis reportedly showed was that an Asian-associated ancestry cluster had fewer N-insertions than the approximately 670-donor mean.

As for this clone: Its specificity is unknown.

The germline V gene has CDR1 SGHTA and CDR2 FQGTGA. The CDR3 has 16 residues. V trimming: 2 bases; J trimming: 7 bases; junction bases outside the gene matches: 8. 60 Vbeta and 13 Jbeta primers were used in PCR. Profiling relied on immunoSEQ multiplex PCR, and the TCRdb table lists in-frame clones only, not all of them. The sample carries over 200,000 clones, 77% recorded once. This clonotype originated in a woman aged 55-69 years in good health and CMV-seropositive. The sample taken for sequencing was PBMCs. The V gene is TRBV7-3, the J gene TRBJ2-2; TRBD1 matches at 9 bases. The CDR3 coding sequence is TGTGCCAGCAGCTTAGAAGGGACAGGGTCGTTCGGGGAGCTGTTTTTT. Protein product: CASSLEGTGSFGELFF.